Following are 18 T cell receptor beta chains from one sample sequenced in a study of cytomegalovirus exposure and HLA in healthy donors. Sequencing used immunoSEQ multiplex PCR; TCRdb keeps in-frame clones, though not all of them. The data contain 250,000 or so clones, roughly 89% of them seen just once; the ten biggest clones take up under 0.45%. Sequenced sample: PBMCs. These receptor sequences come from a woman under 30 in good health and CMV-seronegative.

The CDR3 reads CASSNSGQANEKLFF. In DNA, the CDR3 is TGTGCCAGCAGTAACTCGGGACAAGCTAATGAAAAACTGTTTTTT. The gene calls are TRBV28 and TRBJ1-4; TRBD1 might be the D (6 bases). CDR3 length equals 15 residues. Between the trimmed V and J ends, which lost 5 bases and 3 bases, there was a span of 13 bases. Germline assignment: CDR1 MDHEN and CDR2 SYDVKM.

This clone has only a few counts. The V and J genes are TRBV5-6 and TRBJ2-5; perhaps TRBD1 as D (6 bases). Germline values: CDR1 SGHDT, CDR2 YYEEEE. This CDR3 is built from 13 residues. Trimming removed 7 bases from V and 1 base from J, with 11 bases in between. The CDR3 sequence is CASVQGTQETQYF. In DNA, the CDR3 is TGTGCCAGCGTACAGGGAACCCAAGAGACCCAGTACTTC.

The chain carries TRBV5-6 and TRBJ2-6; 9 nucleotides align to TRBD1. Germline lookup yields CDR1 SGHDT and CDR2 YYEEEE. CDR3 length equals 18 residues. Trimming at V came to 0 bases and at J to 2 bases, leaving 6 bases not matched to a gene. CDR3 coding DNA: TGTGCCAGCAGCTTGGGCTGGACAGGGGCCACTGGGGCCAACGTCCTGACTTTC. This translates into CASSLGWTGATGANVLTF.

V and J are TRBV5-1 and TRBJ1-3; D is possibly TRBD1 (6 bases). CDR1 and CDR2 from the germline V gene are SGHRS and YFSETQ. The CDR3 runs 15 residues. Trimming took off 4 bases at V and 0 bases at J, with 11 bases between the two ends. CDR3 protein: CASSREGGSGNTIYF. In DNA, the CDR3 is TGCGCCAGCAGCCGTGAAGGGGGCTCTGGAAACACCATATATTTT.

This chain links TRBV25-1 with TRBJ1-3; no definite D call. Germline V gene sequence: CDR1 MGHDK, CDR2 SYGVNS. The CDR3 totals 16 residues. Between the trimmed V and J ends, which lost 4 bases and 0 bases, there was a span of 13 bases. The CDR3 nucleotides read TGTGCCAGCAGTGCGAGGGAGGCCCTCTCTGGAAACACCATATATTTT. Amino acids: CASSAREALSGNTIYF. Variable domain in full (rest from reference TRBV25-1 and TRBJ1-3): EADIYQTPRYLVIGTGKKITLECSQTMGHDKMYWYQQDPGMELHLIHYSYGVNSTEKGDLSSESTVSRIRTEHFPLTLESARPSHTSQYLCASSAREALSGNTIYFGEGSWLTVV.

This chain joins TRBV5-6 and TRBJ2-2, with 11 nucleotides matching TRBD2. The germline gives CDR1 SGHDT, CDR2 YYEEEE. V lost 4 bases and J lost 3; bases outside the gene matches: 8. CDR3 length equals 17 residues. The chain's CDR3 is CASSRETSGTYTGELFF. CDR3 in DNA: TGTGCCAGCAGCCGAGAGACTAGCGGGACCTACACCGGGGAGCTGTTTTTT. Full variable domain (outside the CDR3, taken from reference TRBV5-6 and TRBJ2-2): DAGVTQSPTHLIKTRGQQVTLRCSPKSGHDTVSWYQQALGQGPQFIFQYYEEEERQRGNFPDRFSGHQFPNYSSELNVNALLLGDSALYLCASSRETSGTYTGELFFGEGSRLTVL.

The chain recombines TRBV19 with TRBJ2-7; D unclear. Germline CDR1 and CDR2: LNHDA and SQIVND (reference sequence). V lost 3 bases and J lost 6, with 12 bases in between. There are 13 residues in the CDR3. This CDR3 is CASSIFLGSEQYV. The CDR3 DNA follows: TGTGCCAGTAGTATCTTCTTAGGCAGCGAGCAGTACGTC.

This clone has only a few counts. This rearrangement joins TRBV7-2 to TRBJ2-2; D may be TRBD2 (6 bases). Germline V lookup: CDR1 SGHTA, CDR2 FQGNSA. The CDR3 totals 15 residues. V was clipped by 3 bases and J by 4 bases, with 12 bases between them. CDR3 protein: CASSFRLASTGELFF. CDR3 sequence (DNA): TGTGCCAGCAGCTTCAGGCTAGCGTCCACCGGGGAGCTGTTTTTT.

This CDR3 is CASSMIGIRANSPLHF. As DNA, the CDR3 is TGTGCCAGCAGTATGATAGGGATCAGGGCAAATTCACCCCTCCACTTT. V is TRBV27 and J is TRBJ1-6; TRBD1 might be the D (5 bases). The length of the CDR3 is 16 residues. V lost 5 bases to trimming and J lost 7 bases, with 18 bases between them. The germline CDR1 and CDR2 sequences are MNHEY and SMNVEV (reference sequence).

The J gene is TRBJ2-1, the V gene TRBV15; 12 positions match TRBD2. Germline values: CDR1 LNHNV, CDR2 YYDKDF (reference sequence). Unmatched junction bases numbered 7, after V lost 0 bases and J lost 4 bases. There are 18 residues in the CDR3. DNA of the CDR3: TGTGCCACCAGCAGAGATTCAACTAGCGGGGGGAGGTACAATGAGCAGTTCTTC. It yields the protein CATSRDSTSGGRYNEQFF.

The V call is TRBV7-9, the J call TRBJ2-2, with TRBD2 identical over 13 bases. Trimming took 4 bases from V and 5 from J; bases not matched to a gene: 7. The germline gives CDR1 SEHNR, CDR2 FQNEAQ (reference sequence). CDR3 length: 17 amino acids. In nucleotides, the CDR3 is TGTGCCAGCAGCTCGACTCCGACTAGCGGGGGGACCGGGGAGCTGTTTTTT. Its translation is CASSSTPTSGGTGELFF.

The genes are TRBV28 and TRBJ1-6; 10 bases are shared with TRBD1. The trim removed 2 bases at V and 6 bases at J, leaving 1 base unmatched. The CDR3 is 15 amino acids. Germline V gene lookup returns CDR1 MDHEN and CDR2 SYDVKM. The CDR3 nucleotides read TGTGCCAGCAGTTTAGGGGACAGGGGTAATTCACCCCTCCACTTT. The encoded protein is CASSLGDRGNSPLHF.

This clone showed up just a few times. The chain is built from TRBV11-2 and TRBJ1-1, with 9 bases lining up with TRBD1. The length of the CDR3 is 18 residues. Looked up from germline, CDR1 is SGHAT and CDR2 is FQNNGV. Unmatched junction bases numbered 17, after V lost 3 bases and J lost 6 bases. The CDR3 region is CASSFVGGQGTLRAEAFF. As DNA, the CDR3 is TGTGCCAGCAGCTTTGTGGGTGGACAGGGGACGTTGAGGGCTGAAGCTTTCTTT.

The genes are TRBV29-1 and TRBJ1-4, with D uncertain. CDR1 is SQVTM and CDR2 is ANQGSEA in the germline V gene. V shed 1 base and J shed 3 bases, with 6 bases lying between them. The CDR3 spans 13 residues. In nucleotides, the CDR3 is TGCAGCGTTGAAGCCCCCTCTAATGAAAAACTGTTTTTT. Translated: CSVEAPSNEKLFF. Using reference TRBV29-1 and TRBJ1-4 for the parts outside the CDR3, the full variable domain is SAVISQKPSRDICQRGTSLTIQCQVDSQVTMMFWYRQQPGQSLTLIATANQGSEATYESGFVIDKFPISRPNLTFSTLTVSNMSPEDSSIYLCSVEAPSNEKLFFGSGTQLSVL.

The chain recombines TRBV5-1 with TRBJ2-1, with TRBD2 matching over 9 bases. Germline V gene data show CDR1 as SGHRS and CDR2 as YFSETQ. J lost 2 bases, V lost 2 bases, and 8 bases had no gene match. This CDR3 is built from 17 residues. This chain's CDR3 is CASSFGSGGSPYNEQFF. The CDR3 DNA is TGCGCCAGCAGCTTTGGTAGCGGGGGATCTCCCTACAATGAGCAGTTCTTC.

The rearrangement joins TRBV7-3 to TRBJ1-2, with a weak D call TRBD1 (5 bases). The CDR3 loop spans 14 amino acids. Germline assignment: CDR1 SGHTA and CDR2 FQGTGA. Trimming left V 2 bases short and J 8 bases short, with 15 bases between. CDR3 residues: CASSLVGQGGGYTF. CDR3 in DNA: TGTGCCAGCAGCTTAGTTGGGCAGGGAGGAGGCTACACCTTC.

V and J are TRBV19 and TRBJ2-1, with D perhaps matching TRBD2 (6 bases). Germline CDR1 and CDR2: LNHDA and SQIVND (reference sequence). The CDR3 runs 15 residues. Trimming stripped 9 bases from V and 0 bases from J, with 15 bases between. The CDR3 is CASSRAGYSYNEQFF. The CDR3 bases are TGTGCCAGCAGCCGGGCGGGGTACTCCTACAATGAGCAGTTCTTC.

The J gene is TRBJ2-7, the V gene TRBV5-4; 10 bases are a match to TRBD1. The CDR3 is 17 residues long. The germline V gene encodes CDR1 SGHNT and CDR2 YYREEE (reference sequence). The J segment lost 6 bases and the V segment lost 6 bases, leaving 18 bases of the junction unmatched. CDR3 DNA sequence: TGTGCCAGCACCCTTGAGAGGGGCCGGGGACAGGGGATCGAGCAGTACTTC. This translates into CASTLERGRGQGIEQYF.